This T cell receptor (beta chain) was identified during a study of CXCR3-negative and CXCR3-positive naive CD8 T cells. Study details: The TRB read total, about 150 million, broke down to about 1.5 +/- 0.3 million reads per library. Findings and caveats of the study: Relative to CXCR3-negative naive cells, CXCR3-positive naive cells had more hydrophobic TRB CDR3s. Comparably high diversity marked both naive subsets, whereas memory CD8+ cells had much lower diversity. Cryopreserved PBMCs had partly decreased CXCR3 expression; fresh PBMCs were used in most assays.

Triplicates of about 300,000 cells were sorted from each CD8+ T cell subset. A word on this clonotype: Its antigen is unknown.

The method, 5' RACE with UMI labels, was used to prepare the TRB cDNA libraries. TCRdb reprocessed the 5' RACE reads and reports one entry per CDR3 protein, with no DNA. The sample data list 84,000 or so distinct CDR3 sequences. The CDR3 is made up of 13 amino acids. CDR1 and CDR2 (germline): DFQATT, SNEGSKA (reference sequence). What was sequenced was naive CXCR3+ CD8+ T cells from blood. The sample's subset: CD45RO-CCR7+CD27+CD95- naive CD8+ T cells expressing CXCR3 (TNR3+). This TCR derives from a human donor in good health. Some clones in this sample may be carry-over from other donors' samples. The chain employs TRBV20-1 and TRBJ2-7; without DNA, the TCRdb call of TRBD1 cannot be checked. CDR3 in amino acids: CSVQDRQTYEQYF.